The rows below give T cell receptor beta chains drawn from one sample of a study of shared clonotypes between healthy human individuals. The data were produced by immunoSEQ multiplex PCR, yet TCRdb's version contains in-frame clones alone and is incomplete. The data contain roughly 700,000 clones, roughly 91% of them singletons. Sequencing was performed on memory CD8+ T cells from PBMCs. The receptor source for this set is a man younger than 35 in good health. Some clones in this sample may be carry-over from other donors' samples. Each CDR3 is given with its conserved first and last residue. A D gene is named only where the DNA matches it firmly. Expanded clones are given a class, and other clones once, few, many or no size at all.

clone_size	v_call	cdr3_length	d_call	j_call	cdr3_aa	cdr3_nt
-	TRBV4-1	16	-	TRBJ2-5	CASSTRHSQGGETQYF	TGCGCCAGCAGCACGCGACACTCGCAGGGTGGCGAGACCCAGTACTTC
-	TRBV5-1	16	TRBD1	TRBJ1-2	CASSNLGQEAIYGYTF	TGCGCCAGCAGCAACCTCGGACAGGAGGCTATCTATGGCTACACCTTC
-	TRBV27	13	-	TRBJ2-7	CASSLGRSYEQYF	TGTGCCAGCAGTTTAGGGAGGTCGTACGAGCAGTACTTC
-	TRBV9	19	TRBD1	TRBJ2-2	CASSAGQGRISANTGELFF	TGTGCCAGCAGCGCCGGACAGGGGCGAATCTCAGCGAACACCGGGGAGCTGTTTTTT
-	TRBV4-1	16	-	TRBJ2-1	CASSQEWQFGENEQFF	TGCGCCAGCAGCCAAGAATGGCAATTTGGGGAGAATGAGCAGTTCTTC
-	TRBV11-2	13	-	TRBJ2-7	CASRKQGFGEQYF	TGTGCCAGCAGGAAACAGGGTTTTGGCGAGCAGTACTTC
-	TRBV30	14	-	TRBJ2-4	CAWSGGVAKNIQYF	TGTGCCTGGAGTGGAGGGGTAGCCAAAAACATTCAGTACTTC
once	TRBV30	16	-	TRBJ2-6	CAWSVAASSGANVLTF	TGTGCCTGGAGTGTGGCAGCCAGCTCTGGGGCCAACGTCCTGACTTTC
-	TRBV7-6	16	TRBD2	TRBJ2-3	CASSILTSGSTDTQYF	TGTGCCAGCAGCATATTGACTAGCGGGAGCACAGATACGCAGTATTTT
-	TRBV7-9	14	-	TRBJ2-7	CASSPPSVAYEQYF	TGTGCCAGCAGCCCTCCTAGCGTTGCCTACGAGCAGTACTTC
-	TRBV9	13	-	TRBJ2-7	CASSVVSGPEQYF	TGTGCCAGCAGCGTAGTGAGCGGGCCAGAGCAGTACTTC
-	TRBV28	16	-	TRBJ1-2	CASSLIERDAARGYTF	TGTGCCAGCAGTTTAATTGAGAGGGACGCGGCGAGGGGCTACACCTTC
-	TRBV9	10	-	TRBJ2-1	CASSGNEQFF	TGTGCCAGCAGCGGCAATGAGCAGTTCTTC
-	TRBV19	16	-	TRBJ2-2	CASSIWSSPNTGELFF	TGTGCCAGTAGTATATGGTCTAGCCCCAACACCGGGGAGCTGTTTTTT
-	TRBV29-1	14	-	TRBJ2-1	CSAPSEGVYNEQFF	TGCAGCGCCCCAAGCGAGGGAGTTTACAATGAGCAGTTCTTC